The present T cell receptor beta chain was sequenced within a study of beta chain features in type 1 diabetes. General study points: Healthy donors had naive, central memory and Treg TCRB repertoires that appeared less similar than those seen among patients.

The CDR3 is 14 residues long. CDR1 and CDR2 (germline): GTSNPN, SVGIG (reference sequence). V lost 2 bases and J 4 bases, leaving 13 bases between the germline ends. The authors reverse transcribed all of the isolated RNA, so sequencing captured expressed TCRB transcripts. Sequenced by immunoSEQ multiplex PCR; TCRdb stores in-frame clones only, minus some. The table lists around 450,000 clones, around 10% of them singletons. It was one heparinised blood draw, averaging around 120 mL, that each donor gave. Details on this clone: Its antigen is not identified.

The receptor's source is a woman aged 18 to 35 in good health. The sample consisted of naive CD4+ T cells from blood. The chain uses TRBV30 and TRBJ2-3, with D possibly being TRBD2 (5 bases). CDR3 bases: TGTGCCTGGAGTTCGGGGTTAAGCGCAGATACGCAGTATTTT. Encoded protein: CAWSSGLSADTQYF.